This T cell receptor beta chain was recorded in a study of blood T cells in healthy people across ages. The CDR3 has 14 amino acids. Per germline, CDR1 LGHDT and CDR2 YNNKEL (reference sequence). The V and J ends lost 2 bases and 2 bases respectively, with 10 bases between them. The use of a sample-barcoded 5' primer and a J-beta primer mix characterized a second PCR of about 7 to 12 cycles. TCRdb re-derived calls from the 5' RACE reads in MiXCR, one entry per CDR3 protein. The sample yields approximately 810,000 distinct CDR3 sequences, under 30% seen once. J is TRBJ2-7 and V is TRBV3-1, with D uncertain. The TCR comes from a woman of 80 years or more in good health. Sequencing used blood. The CDR3 sequence is CASSQLRTPYEQYF. The CDR3 coding sequence is TGTGCCAGCAGCCAACTCAGAACCCCCTACGAGCAGTACTTC.